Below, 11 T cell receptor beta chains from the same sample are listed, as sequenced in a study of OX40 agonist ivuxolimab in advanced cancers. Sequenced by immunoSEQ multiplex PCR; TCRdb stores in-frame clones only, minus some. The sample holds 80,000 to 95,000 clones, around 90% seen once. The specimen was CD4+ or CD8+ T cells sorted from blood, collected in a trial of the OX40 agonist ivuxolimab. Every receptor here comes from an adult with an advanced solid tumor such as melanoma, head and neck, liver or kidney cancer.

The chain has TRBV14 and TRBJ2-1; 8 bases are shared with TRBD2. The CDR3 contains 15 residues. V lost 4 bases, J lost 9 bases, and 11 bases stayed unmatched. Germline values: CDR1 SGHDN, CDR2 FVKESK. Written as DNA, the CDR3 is TGTGCCAGCAGCCTCGGGAGGGCAGAAAATAGTGAGCAGTTCTTC. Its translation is CASSLGRAENSEQFF.

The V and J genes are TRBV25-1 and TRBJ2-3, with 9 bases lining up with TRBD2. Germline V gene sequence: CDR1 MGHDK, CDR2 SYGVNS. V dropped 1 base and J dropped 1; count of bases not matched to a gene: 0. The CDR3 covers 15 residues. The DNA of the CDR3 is TGTGCCAGCAGTGAATCTAGCGGGGGCACAGATACGCAGTATTTT. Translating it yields CASSESSGGTDTQYF.

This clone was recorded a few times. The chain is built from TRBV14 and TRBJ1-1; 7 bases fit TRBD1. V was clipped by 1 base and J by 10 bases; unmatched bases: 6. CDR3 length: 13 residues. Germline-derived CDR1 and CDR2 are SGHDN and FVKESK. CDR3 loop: CASSQADRVGAFF. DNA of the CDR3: TGTGCCAGCAGCCAAGCCGACAGGGTGGGAGCTTTCTTT.

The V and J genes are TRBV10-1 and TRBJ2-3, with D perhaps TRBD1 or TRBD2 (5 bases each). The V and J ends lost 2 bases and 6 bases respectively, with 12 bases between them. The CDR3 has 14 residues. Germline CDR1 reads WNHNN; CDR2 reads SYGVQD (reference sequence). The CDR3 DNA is TGCGCCAGCAGTGAGGGGGGAAAAACGGATACGCAGTATTTT. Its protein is CASSEGGKTDTQYF.

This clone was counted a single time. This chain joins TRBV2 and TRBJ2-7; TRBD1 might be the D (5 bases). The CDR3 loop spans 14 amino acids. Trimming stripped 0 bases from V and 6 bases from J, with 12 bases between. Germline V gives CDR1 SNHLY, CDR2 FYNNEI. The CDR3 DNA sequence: TGTGCCAGCAGTGAAGCGATAAGGACATCCGAGCAGTACTTC. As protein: CASSEAIRTSEQYF.

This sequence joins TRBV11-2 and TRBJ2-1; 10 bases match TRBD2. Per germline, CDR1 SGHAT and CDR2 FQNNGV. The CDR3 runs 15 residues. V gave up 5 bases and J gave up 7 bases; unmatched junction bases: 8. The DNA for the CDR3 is TGTGCCAGCAGCCCCGCCGGACTAGCGGATAATGAGCAGTTCTTC. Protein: CASSPAGLADNEQFF.

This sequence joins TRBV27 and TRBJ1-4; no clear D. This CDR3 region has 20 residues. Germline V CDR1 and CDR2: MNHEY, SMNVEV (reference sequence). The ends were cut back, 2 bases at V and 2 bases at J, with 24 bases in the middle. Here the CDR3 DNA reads TGTGCCAGCAGTTTAACCCCGACAAAGTTTTTGGGTAGCACTAATGAAAAACTGTTTTTT. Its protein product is CASSLTPTKFLGSTNEKLFF.

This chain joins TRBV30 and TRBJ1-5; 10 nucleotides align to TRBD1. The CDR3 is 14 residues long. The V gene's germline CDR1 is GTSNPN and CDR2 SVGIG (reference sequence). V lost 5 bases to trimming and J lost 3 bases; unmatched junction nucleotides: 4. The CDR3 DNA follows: TGTGCCTGGCAGACAGGGGGCTACAATCAGCCCCAGCATTTT. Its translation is CAWQTGGYNQPQHF. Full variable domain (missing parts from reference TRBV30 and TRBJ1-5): SQTIHQWPATLVQPVGSPLSLECTVEGTSNPNLYWYRQAAGRGLQLLFYSVGIGQISSEVPQNLSASRPQDRQFILSSKKLLLSDSGFYLCAWQTGGYNQPQHFGDGTRLSIL.

CDR3 protein: CASSPEFGTEAFF. The DNA for the CDR3 is TGTGCCAGCAGCCCTGAATTCGGCACTGAAGCTTTCTTT. The genes are TRBV2 and TRBJ1-1; D gene ambiguous. From germline, CDR1 is SNHLY and CDR2 FYNNEI. The V end lost 6 bases, the J end lost 4 bases, and 12 bases lay between the germline ends. This CDR3 comprises 13 residues. Combining the CDR3 with reference TRBV2 and TRBJ1-1 gives the whole variable domain EPEVTQTPSHQVTQMGQEVILRCVPISNHLYFYWYRQILGQKVEFLVSFYNNEISEKSEIFDDQFSVERPDGSNFTLKIRSTKLEDSAMYFCASSPEFGTEAFFGQGTRLTVV.

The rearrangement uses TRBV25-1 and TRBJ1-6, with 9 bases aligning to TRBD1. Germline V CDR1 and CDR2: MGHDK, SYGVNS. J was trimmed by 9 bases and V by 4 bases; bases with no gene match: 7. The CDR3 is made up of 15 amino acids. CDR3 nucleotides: TGTGCCAGCAGTGGGTCCGGACAGGGGAGTTCACCCCTCCACTTT. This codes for CASSGSGQGSSPLHF. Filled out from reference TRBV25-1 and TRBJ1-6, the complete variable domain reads EADIYQTPRYLVIGTGKKITLECSQTMGHDKMYWYQQDPGMELHLIHYSYGVNSTEKGDLSSESTVSRIRTEHFPLTLESARPSHTSQYLCASSGSGQGSSPLHFGNGTRLTVT.

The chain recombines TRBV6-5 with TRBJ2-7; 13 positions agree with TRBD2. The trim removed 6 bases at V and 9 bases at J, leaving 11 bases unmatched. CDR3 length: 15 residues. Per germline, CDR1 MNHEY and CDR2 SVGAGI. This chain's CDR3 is CASRDKGLAGSRQYF. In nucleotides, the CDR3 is TGTGCCAGCAGGGACAAGGGACTAGCGGGGTCGAGGCAGTACTTC.